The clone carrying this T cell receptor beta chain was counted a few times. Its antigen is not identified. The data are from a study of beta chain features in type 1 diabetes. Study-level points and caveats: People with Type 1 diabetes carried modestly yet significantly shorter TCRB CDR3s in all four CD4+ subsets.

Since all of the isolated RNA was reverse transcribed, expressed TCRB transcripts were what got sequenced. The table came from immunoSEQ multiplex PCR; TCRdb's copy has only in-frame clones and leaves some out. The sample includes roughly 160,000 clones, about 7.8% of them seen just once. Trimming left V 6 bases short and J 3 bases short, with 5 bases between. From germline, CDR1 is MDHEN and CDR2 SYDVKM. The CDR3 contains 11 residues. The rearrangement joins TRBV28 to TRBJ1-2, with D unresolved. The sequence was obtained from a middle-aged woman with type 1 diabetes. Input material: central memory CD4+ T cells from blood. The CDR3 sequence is CASSYHYGYTF. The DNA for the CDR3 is TGTGCCAGCAGCTACCACTATGGCTACACCTTC.